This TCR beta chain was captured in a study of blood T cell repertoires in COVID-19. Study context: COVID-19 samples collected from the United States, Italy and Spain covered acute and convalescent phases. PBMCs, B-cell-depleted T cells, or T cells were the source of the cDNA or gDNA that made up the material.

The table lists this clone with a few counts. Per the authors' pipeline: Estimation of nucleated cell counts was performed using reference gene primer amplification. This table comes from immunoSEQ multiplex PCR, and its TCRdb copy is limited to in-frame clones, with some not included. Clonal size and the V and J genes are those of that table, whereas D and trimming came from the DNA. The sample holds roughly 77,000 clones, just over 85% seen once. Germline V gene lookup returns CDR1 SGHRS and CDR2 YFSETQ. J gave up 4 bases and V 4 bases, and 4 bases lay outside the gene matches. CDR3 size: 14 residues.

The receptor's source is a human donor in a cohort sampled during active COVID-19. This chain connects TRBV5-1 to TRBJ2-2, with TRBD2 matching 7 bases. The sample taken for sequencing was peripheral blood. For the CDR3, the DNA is TGCGCCAGCAGCCCCTTAGCGGGCACCGGGGAGCTGTTTTTT. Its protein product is CASSPLAGTGELFF.